These T cell receptor beta chains were read from a single sample in a study of cytomegalovirus exposure and HLA in healthy donors. The method was immunoSEQ multiplex PCR; TCRdb's version includes in-frame clones alone and lacks a portion of them. This sample yields 250,000 to 300,000 clones, of which around 87% are seen a single time; 0.37% belongs to the top ten. The specimen was PBMCs. These receptors all come from a woman under 30 in good health and CMV-seronegative. The CDR3 runs from the conserved cysteine through the conserved F or W. D genes are given only for firm matches. Clone size is stated in some rows and not others, as once, few, many or a class when expanded.

cdr3_aa cdr3_nt d_call v_call clone_size cdr3_length j_call
CASSPPGIAGGRNTGELFF TGTGCCAGCAGTCCCCCAGGGATAGCGGGGGGACGGAACACCGGGGAGCTGTTTTTT TRBD2 TRBV28 . 19 TRBJ2-2
CASSLDSNSGNTIYF TGTGCCAGCAGTTTGGACAGCAACTCTGGAAACACCATATATTTT . TRBV2 . 15 TRBJ1-3
CASSEAYSGYTF TGTGCCAGCAGTGAAGCGTACAGCGGGTACACCTTC . TRBV6-1 . 12 TRBJ1-2
CASSVDTGQIYEQYF TGTGCCAGCAGCGTAGACACAGGGCAGATCTACGAGCAGTACTTC . TRBV9 . 15 TRBJ2-7
CASSPGGDAYEQYF TGTGCCAGCAGCCCGGGGGGGGACGCCTACGAGCAGTACTTC TRBD2 TRBV9 . 14 TRBJ2-7
CATGTSGGPSYEQYF TGTGCCACCGGGACTAGCGGGGGCCCCTCCTACGAGCAGTACTTC TRBD2 TRBV25-1 . 15 TRBJ2-7
CASSFDGGGTGELFF TGTGCCAGCAGCTTCGATGGCGGGGGCACCGGGGAGCTGTTTTTT TRBD2 TRBV7-2 . 15 TRBJ2-2
CASSDSVTTYNEQFF TGTGCCAGCAGTGACTCGGTCACAACCTACAATGAGCAGTTCTTC . TRBV6-4 . 15 TRBJ2-1
CASSDYRGDYGYTF TGTGCCAGCAGTGATTACAGGGGAGACTATGGCTACACCTTC TRBD1 TRBV25-1 . 14 TRBJ1-2
CASRTWTEDPREQYF TGTGCCAGCAGGACCTGGACGGAGGACCCTAGGGAGCAGTACTTC . TRBV28 few 15 TRBJ2-7
CASSLLLTSGGAEDTQYF TGTGCCAGCAGTTTACTCCTGACTAGCGGGGGGGCCGAAGATACGCAGTATTTT TRBD2 TRBV28 . 18 TRBJ2-3
CATRGGVVSEKLFF TGTGCCACCAGGGGTGGAGTAGTCAGTGAAAAACTGTTTTTT . TRBV28 . 14 TRBJ1-4
CASSSLSGFSGYTF TGTGCCAGCAGTTCGCTATCAGGCTTCTCGGGCTACACCTTC . TRBV28 . 14 TRBJ1-2
CASSPSQGFTDTQYF TGTGCCAGCTCACCATCTCAGGGGTTCACAGATACGCAGTATTTT . TRBV18 . 15 TRBJ2-3
CASTNNQHSGYTF TGTGCCAGTACCAACAACCAACACAGCGGCTACACCTTC . TRBV19 . 13 TRBJ1-2
CASTWTQGTYEQYF TGTGCCAGCACCTGGACCCAGGGGACCTACGAGCAGTACTTC . TRBV6-1 . 14 TRBJ2-7
CASQGLSQPQHF TGTGCCAGTCAGGGGTTGAGTCAGCCCCAGCATTTT . TRBV6-1 once 12 TRBJ1-5
CASSEGATDTQYF TGTGCCAGCAGTGAGGGGGCCACAGATACGCAGTATTTT . TRBV6-4 medium-sized 13 TRBJ2-3
CASSLDPVNTEAFF TGTGCCAGCAGCTTAGATCCGGTAAACACTGAAGCTTTCTTT . TRBV7-2 . 14 TRBJ1-1
CSVEDLGQRGTYEQYF TGCAGCGTTGAAGATCTCGGTCAGCGGGGAACCTACGAGCAGTACTTC TRBD2 TRBV29-1 . 16 TRBJ2-7
CAQTGQGWDEKLFF TGTGCCCAGACTGGACAGGGATGGGATGAAAAACTGTTTTTT TRBD1 TRBV30 . 14 TRBJ1-4
CASSAGLAQETQYF TGCGCCAGCAGCGCGGGACTAGCCCAAGAGACCCAGTACTTC TRBD2 TRBV5-1 . 14 TRBJ2-5
CASSPLSSNQPQHF TGTGCCAGCTCCCCCTTGAGCAGCAATCAGCCCCAGCATTTT . TRBV18 . 14 TRBJ1-5
CASSGGGRSEAFF TGTGCCAGCAGCGGGGGGGGGAGGTCTGAAGCTTTCTTT . TRBV6-4 . 13 TRBJ1-1
CASSPPHYRDRGAGYTF TGTGCCAGCAGCCCCCCTCACTACCGGGACAGGGGTGCGGGCTACACCTTC TRBD1 TRBV7-9 . 17 TRBJ1-2
CASGQGDNEQFF TGTGCCAGCGGACAGGGGGACAATGAGCAGTTCTTC TRBD1 TRBV19 . 12 TRBJ2-1
CASSPRTGGNQPQHF TGTGCCAGCAGTCCCCGGACAGGGGGCAATCAGCCCCAGCATTTT TRBD1 TRBV2 . 15 TRBJ1-5
CASSVPQGPRETQYF TGTGCCAGCAGCGTCCCTCAGGGGCCACGCGAGACCCAGTACTTC . TRBV5-6 . 15 TRBJ2-5
CASSLGVSGGRKETQYF TGTGCCAGCAGCTTAGGGGTTTCGGGGGGGCGTAAAGAGACCCAGTACTTC TRBD2 TRBV7-7 . 17 TRBJ2-5
CASSFAQGVYNEQFF TGTGCCAGCAGCTTCGCGCAGGGCGTGTACAATGAGCAGTTCTTC . TRBV5-5 . 15 TRBJ2-1
CASRMAGTQETQYF TGCGCCAGCAGAATGGCGGGGACCCAAGAGACCCAGTACTTC . TRBV4-1 . 14 TRBJ2-5
CASSAPGQGYNEQFF TGTGCCAGCAGCGCCCCCGGACAGGGCTACAATGAGCAGTTCTTC TRBD1 TRBV9 . 15 TRBJ2-1
CATSGPGTGDADTQYF TGTGCCACCAGCGGGCCCGGGACAGGGGATGCAGATACGCAGTATTTT TRBD1 TRBV15 . 16 TRBJ2-3
CASSPPTGPWRETQYF TGTGCCAGCAGCCCCCCGACAGGGCCCTGGAGAGAGACCCAGTACTTC TRBD1 TRBV7-6 . 16 TRBJ2-5
CASSVRGAREPQHF TGTGCCAGCAGTGTCCGGGGGGCTAGGGAGCCCCAGCATTTT . TRBV2 . 14 TRBJ1-5
CASSQELTSGRYTDTQYF TGCGCCAGCAGCCAAGAGTTGACTAGCGGGAGATACACAGATACGCAGTATTTT TRBD2 TRBV4-3 . 18 TRBJ2-3
CAIREGQGGDTQYF TGTGCCATCAGAGAGGGACAGGGAGGAGATACGCAGTATTTT TRBD1 TRBV10-3 once 14 TRBJ2-3
CASSRAGTGSYEQYF TGTGCCAGCAGCCGAGCCGGGACAGGCTCCTACGAGCAGTACTTC TRBD1 TRBV28 . 15 TRBJ2-7
CASSLNRGLVNTEAFF TGCGCCAGCAGCCTAAACAGGGGGCTCGTGAACACTGAAGCTTTCTTT TRBD1 TRBV5-1 . 16 TRBJ1-1
CASSQGRQGVQPQHF TGTGCCAGCAGCCAAGGTAGACAGGGGGTTCAGCCCCAGCATTTT TRBD1 TRBV4-2 . 15 TRBJ1-5
CASSPDRVGLSSTF TGCGCCAGCAGCCCGGACAGGGTTGGGCTTTCCTCCACCTTC TRBD1 TRBV4-3 once 14 TRBJ1-2
CATSLYNEQFF TGTGCCACCTCTCTTTACAATGAGCAGTTCTTC . TRBV27 . 11 TRBJ2-1
CAITTGGRDYYGYTF TGTGCCATTACGACAGGGGGCCGAGACTACTATGGCTACACCTTC TRBD1 TRBV6-1 . 15 TRBJ1-2
CASIPQRSLTLGGYTF TGTGCCAGCATACCACAGAGATCCCTTACCTTAGGAGGCTACACCTTC . TRBV2 few 16 TRBJ1-2
CASSLAVQGYTGELFF TGTGCCAGCAGCTTGGCCGTACAGGGGTACACCGGGGAGCTGTTTTTT TRBD1 TRBV5-6 . 16 TRBJ2-2
CASSYGTGNTGELFF TGTGCCAGCAGTTATGGGACAGGGAACACCGGGGAGCTGTTTTTT TRBD1 TRBV6-5 . 15 TRBJ2-2
CASSYSPGGNQPQHF TGTGCCAGCAGTTACTCGCCAGGGGGCAATCAGCCCCAGCATTTT . TRBV6-6 few 15 TRBJ1-5